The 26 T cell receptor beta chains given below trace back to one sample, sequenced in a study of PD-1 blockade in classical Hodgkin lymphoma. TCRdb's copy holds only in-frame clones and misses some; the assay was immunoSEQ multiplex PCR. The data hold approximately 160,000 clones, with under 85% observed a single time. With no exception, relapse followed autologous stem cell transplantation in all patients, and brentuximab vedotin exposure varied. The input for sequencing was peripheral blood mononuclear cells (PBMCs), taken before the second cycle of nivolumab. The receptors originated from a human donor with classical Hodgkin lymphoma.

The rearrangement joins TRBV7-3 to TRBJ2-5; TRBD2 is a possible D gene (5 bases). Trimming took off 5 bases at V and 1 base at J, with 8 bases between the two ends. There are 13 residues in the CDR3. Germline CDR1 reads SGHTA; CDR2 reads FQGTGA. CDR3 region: CASSQDSQETQYF. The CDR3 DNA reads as TGTGCCAGCAGCCAGGACTCCCAAGAGACCCAGTACTTC.

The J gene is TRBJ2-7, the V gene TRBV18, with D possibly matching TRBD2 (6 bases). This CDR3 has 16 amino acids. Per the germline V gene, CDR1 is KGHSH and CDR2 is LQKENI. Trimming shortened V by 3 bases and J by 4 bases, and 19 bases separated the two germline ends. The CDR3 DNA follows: TGTGCCAGCTCACCGCCTGGGGGACTCGGAGGTTACGAGCAGTACTTC. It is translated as CASSPPGGLGGYEQYF.

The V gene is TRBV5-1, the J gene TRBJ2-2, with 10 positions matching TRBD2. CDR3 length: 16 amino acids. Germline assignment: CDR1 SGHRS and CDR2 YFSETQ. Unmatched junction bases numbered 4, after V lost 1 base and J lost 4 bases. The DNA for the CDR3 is TGCGCCAGCAGCTTGTATGGGACTAGCGCCACCGGGGAGCTGTTTTTT. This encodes CASSLYGTSATGELFF. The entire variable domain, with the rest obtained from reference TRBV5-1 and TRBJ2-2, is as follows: KAGVTQTPRYLIKTRGQQVTLSCSPISGHRSVSWYQQTPGQGLQFLFEYFSETQRNKGNFPGRFSGRQFSNSRSEMNVSTLELGDSALYLCASSLYGTSATGELFFGEGSRLTVL.

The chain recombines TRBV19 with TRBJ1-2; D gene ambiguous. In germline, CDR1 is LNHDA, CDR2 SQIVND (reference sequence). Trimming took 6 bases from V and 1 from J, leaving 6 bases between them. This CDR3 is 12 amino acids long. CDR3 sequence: CASSPINYGYTF. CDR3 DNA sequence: TGTGCCAGTAGCCCGATTAACTATGGCTACACCTTC.

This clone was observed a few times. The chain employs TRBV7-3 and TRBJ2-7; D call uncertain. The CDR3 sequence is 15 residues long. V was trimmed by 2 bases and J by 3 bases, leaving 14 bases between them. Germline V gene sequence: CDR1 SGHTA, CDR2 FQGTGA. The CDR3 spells CASSLYSGLLYEQYF. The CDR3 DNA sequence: TGTGCCAGCAGCTTATACTCCGGGCTCCTCTACGAGCAGTACTTC.

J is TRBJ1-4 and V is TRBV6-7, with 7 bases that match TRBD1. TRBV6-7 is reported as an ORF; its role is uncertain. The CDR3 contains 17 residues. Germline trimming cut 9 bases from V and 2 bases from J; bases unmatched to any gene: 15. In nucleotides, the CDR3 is TGTGCCAGTTCCCCAGGGGGGCCCCGGACCACTAATGAAAAACTGTTTTTT. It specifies CASSPGGPRTTNEKLFF.

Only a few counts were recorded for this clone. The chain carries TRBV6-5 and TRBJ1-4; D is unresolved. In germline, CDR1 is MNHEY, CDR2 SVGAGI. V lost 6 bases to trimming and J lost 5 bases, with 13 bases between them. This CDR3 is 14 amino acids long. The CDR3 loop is CASSPGRLNEKLFF. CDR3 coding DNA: TGTGCCAGCAGCCCCGGACGTTTGAATGAAAAACTGTTTTTT.

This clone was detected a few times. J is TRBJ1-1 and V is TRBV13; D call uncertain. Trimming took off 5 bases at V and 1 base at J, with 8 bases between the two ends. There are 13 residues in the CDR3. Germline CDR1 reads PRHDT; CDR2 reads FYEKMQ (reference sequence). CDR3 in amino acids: CASSADTNTEAFF. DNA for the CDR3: TGTGCCAGCAGCGCCGACACGAACACTGAAGCTTTCTTT.

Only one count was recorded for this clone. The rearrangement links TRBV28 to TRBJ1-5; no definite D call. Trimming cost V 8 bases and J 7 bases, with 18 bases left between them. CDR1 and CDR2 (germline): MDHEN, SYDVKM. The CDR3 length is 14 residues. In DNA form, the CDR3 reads TGTGCCAGCGCCCCCCTAGTAGTCGGCCAGCCCCAGCATTTT. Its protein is CASAPLVVGQPQHF. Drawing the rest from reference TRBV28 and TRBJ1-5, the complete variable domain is DVKVTQSSRYLVKRTGEKVFLECVQDMDHENMFWYRQDPGLGLRLIYFSYDVKMKEKGDIPEGYSVSREKKERFSLILESASTNQTSMYLCASAPLVVGQPQHFGDGTRLSIL.

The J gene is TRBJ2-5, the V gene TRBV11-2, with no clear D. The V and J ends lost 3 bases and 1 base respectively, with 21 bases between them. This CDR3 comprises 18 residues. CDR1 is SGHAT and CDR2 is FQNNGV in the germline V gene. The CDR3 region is CASSFRPLGYGVQETQYF. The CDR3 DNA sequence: TGTGCCAGCAGCTTCCGCCCCCTTGGCTACGGAGTCCAAGAGACCCAGTACTTC.

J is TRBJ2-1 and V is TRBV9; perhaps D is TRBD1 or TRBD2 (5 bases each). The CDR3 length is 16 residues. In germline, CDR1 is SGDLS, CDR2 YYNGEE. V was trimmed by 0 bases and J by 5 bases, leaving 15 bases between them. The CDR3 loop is CASSVGLAMGDNEQFF. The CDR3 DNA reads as TGTGCCAGCAGCGTAGGTTTAGCGATGGGGGACAATGAGCAGTTCTTC. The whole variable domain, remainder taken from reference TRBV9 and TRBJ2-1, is DSGVTQTPKHLITATGQRVTLRCSPRSGDLSVYWYQQSLDQGLQFLIQYYNGEERAKGNILERFSAQQFPDLHSELNLSSLELGDSALYFCASSVGLAMGDNEQFFGPGTRLTVL.

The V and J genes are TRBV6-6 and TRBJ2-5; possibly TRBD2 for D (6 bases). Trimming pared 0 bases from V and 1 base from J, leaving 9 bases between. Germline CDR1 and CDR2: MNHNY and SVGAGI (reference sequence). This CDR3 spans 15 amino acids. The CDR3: CASSYSGLSQETQYF. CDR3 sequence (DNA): TGTGCCAGCAGTTACTCCGGACTAAGCCAAGAGACCCAGTACTTC.

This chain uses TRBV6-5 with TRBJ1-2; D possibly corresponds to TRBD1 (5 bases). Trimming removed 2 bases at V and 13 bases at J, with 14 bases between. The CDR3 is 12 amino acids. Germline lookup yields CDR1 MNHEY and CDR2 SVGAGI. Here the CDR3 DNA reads TGTGCCAGCAGTTACGAGCAGGGCCCACCCACCTTC. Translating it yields CASSYEQGPPTF.

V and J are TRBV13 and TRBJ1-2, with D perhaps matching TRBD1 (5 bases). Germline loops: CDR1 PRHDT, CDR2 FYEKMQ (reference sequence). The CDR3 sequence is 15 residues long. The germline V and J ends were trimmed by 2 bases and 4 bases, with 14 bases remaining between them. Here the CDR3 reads CASSLRGNELYGYTF. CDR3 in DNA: TGTGCCAGCAGCTTACGGGGGAACGAGCTCTATGGCTACACCTTC.

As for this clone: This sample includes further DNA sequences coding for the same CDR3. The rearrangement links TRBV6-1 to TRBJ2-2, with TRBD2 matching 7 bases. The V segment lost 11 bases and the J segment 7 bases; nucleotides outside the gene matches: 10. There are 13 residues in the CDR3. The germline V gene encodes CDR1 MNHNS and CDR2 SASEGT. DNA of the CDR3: TGTGCCCGGGGGGTGGGGTTCGGCGGGGAGCTGTTTTTT. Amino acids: CARGVGFGGELFF.

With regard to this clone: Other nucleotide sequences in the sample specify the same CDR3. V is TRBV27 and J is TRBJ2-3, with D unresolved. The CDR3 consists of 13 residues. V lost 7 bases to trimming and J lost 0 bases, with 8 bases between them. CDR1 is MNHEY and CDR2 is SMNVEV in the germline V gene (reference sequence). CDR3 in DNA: TGTGCCAGCAAGGGCAGCAGCACAGATACGCAGTATTTT. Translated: CASKGSSTDTQYF.

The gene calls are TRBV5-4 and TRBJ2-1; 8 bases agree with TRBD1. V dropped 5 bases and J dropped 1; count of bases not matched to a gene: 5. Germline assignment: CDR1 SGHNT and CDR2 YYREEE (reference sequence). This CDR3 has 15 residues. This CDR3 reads CASRYGQGSYNEQFF. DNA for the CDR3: TGTGCCAGCAGATACGGACAGGGATCCTACAATGAGCAGTTCTTC.

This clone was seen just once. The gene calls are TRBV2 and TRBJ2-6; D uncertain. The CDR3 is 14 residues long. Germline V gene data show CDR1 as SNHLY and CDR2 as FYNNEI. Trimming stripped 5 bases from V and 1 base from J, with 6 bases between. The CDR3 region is CASSLGSGANVLTF. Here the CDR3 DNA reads TGTGCCAGCAGTCTAGGGTCTGGGGCCAACGTCCTGACTTTC.

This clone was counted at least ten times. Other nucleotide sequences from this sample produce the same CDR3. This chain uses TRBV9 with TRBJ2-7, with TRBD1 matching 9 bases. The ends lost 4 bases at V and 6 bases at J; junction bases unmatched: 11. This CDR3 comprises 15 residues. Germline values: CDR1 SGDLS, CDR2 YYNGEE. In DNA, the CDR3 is TGTGCCAGCAGCTTGGGACAGGGAAACCTACTCGAGCAGTACTTC. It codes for CASSLGQGNLLEQYF.

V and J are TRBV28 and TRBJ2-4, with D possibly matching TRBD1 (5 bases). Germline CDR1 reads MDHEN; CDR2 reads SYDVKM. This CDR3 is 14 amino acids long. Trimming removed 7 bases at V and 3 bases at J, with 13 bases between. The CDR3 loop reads CASNWGLGKNIQYF. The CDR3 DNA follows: TGTGCCAGCAACTGGGGCCTTGGCAAAAACATTCAGTACTTC.

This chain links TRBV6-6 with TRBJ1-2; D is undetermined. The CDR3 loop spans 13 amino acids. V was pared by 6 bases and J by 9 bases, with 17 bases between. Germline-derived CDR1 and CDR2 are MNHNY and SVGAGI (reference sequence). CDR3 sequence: CASRLTDFDSYTF. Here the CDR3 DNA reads TGTGCCAGCAGACTCACCGATTTCGATAGCTACACCTTC.

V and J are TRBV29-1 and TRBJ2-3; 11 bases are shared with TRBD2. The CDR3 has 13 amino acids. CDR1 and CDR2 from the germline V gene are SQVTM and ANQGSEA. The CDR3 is CSTLAGGGDTQYF. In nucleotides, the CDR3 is TGCAGTACTCTAGCGGGGGGCGGGGATACGCAGTATTTT.

CDR3 region: CASSLTAVGSGNTIYF. DNA of the CDR3: TGTGCCAGCTCACTTACGGCAGTAGGTTCTGGAAACACCATATATTTT. The chain carries TRBV18 and TRBJ1-3; D not certain. The CDR3 loop spans 16 amino acids. Germline V gives CDR1 KGHSH, CDR2 LQKENI. V was shortened by 4 bases and J by 1 base, with 14 bases between the two germline ends.

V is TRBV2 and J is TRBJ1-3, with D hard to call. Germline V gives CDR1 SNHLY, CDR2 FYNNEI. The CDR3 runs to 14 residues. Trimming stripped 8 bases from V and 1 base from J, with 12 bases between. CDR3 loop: CASRAETSGNTIYF. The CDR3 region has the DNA TGTGCCAGCCGGGCCGAAACTTCTGGAAACACCATATATTTT.

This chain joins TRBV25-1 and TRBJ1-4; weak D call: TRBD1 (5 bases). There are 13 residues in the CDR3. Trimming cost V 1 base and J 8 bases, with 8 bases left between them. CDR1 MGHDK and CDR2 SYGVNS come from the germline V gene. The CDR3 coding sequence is TGTGCCAGCAGTGAATCTTGGGGGGAAAAACTGTTTTTT. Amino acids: CASSESWGEKLFF.

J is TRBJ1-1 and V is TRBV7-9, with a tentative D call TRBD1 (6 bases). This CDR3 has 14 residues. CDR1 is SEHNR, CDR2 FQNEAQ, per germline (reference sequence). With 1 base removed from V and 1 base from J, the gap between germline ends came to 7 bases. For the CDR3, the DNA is TGTGCCAGCAGCTTAGGACAGGAGAACACTGAAGCTTTCTTT. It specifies CASSLGQENTEAFF. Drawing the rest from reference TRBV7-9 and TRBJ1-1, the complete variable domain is DTGVSQNPRHKITKRGQNVTFRCDPISEHNRLYWYRQTLGQGPEFLTYFQNEAQLEKSRLLSDRFSAERPKGSFSTLEIQRTEQGDSAMYLCASSLGQENTEAFFGQGTRLTVV.